This record covers a single T cell receptor beta chain. Antigen unknown. The data were taken from a study of T cell responses to AZD1222 COVID-19 vaccine. The study, taken as a whole, reports: Spike-wide vaccine-associated CD4 TCRs dominated at 160-218 and 743-854. Among the donors, most were white British and more were female, and clonal diversity was possibly underestimated. Breadth and depth of Spike-specific TCRs rose after two AZD1222 doses.

The repertoire was sequenced with immunoSEQ multiplex PCR; TCRdb's copy has only in-frame clones and lacks some. The sample includes 250,000 to 300,000 clones, almost 95% of them seen just once. The CDR3 covers 12 residues. Germline CDR1 and CDR2: MNHEY and SVGEGT. V dropped 2 bases and J dropped 5 bases, with 7 bases sitting between them. This sequence joins TRBV6-2 or TRBV6-3 and TRBJ2-7; D is uncertain. The TCR sequence derives from an adult who received the AZD1222 COVID-19 vaccine. Source: peripheral blood, taken 28 days after the second AZD1222 dose. The CDR3 DNA is TGTGCCAGCAGTTACCGGACCCACGAGCAGTACTTC. Amino acid sequence: CASSYRTHEQYF.